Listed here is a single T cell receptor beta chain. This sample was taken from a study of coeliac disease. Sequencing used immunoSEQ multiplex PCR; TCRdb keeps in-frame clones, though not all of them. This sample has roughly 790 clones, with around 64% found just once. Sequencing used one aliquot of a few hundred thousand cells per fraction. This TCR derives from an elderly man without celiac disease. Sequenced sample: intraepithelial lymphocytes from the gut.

In nucleotides, the CDR3 is TGTGCCAGCAACGGACAGTTGAACACTGAAGCTTTCTTT. As protein: CASNGQLNTEAFF. The rearrangement links TRBV25-1 to TRBJ1-1; TRBD1 might be the D (6 bases). V was shortened by 7 bases and J by 0 bases, with 9 bases between the two germline ends. The CDR3 contains 13 residues. CDR1 is MGHDK, CDR2 SYGVNS, per germline.